The rows below give T cell receptor beta chains drawn from one sample of a study of spatial heterogeneity in lung cancer. Each CDR3 protein is one row after TCRdb ran MiXCR on the 5' RACE reads. This table has 40,000 or so distinct CDR3 sequences, roughly 5% appearing once. The sequenced sample was PBMCs, obtained at surgery. These receptors came from a female donor with early-stage non-small cell lung cancer. Each CDR3 is given with its conserved first and last residue. The D gene is left open where the match is weak.

V: TRBV19
D: -
J: TRBJ1-5
CDR3: CASTLDTTSNLYSNQPQHF

V: TRBV29-1
D: TRBD1
J: TRBJ2-3
CDR3: CSVELPDRVTDTQYF

V: TRBV29-1
D: -
J: TRBJ2-3
CDR3: CSVGVAASGGIGQYF

V: TRBV7-2
D: TRBD2
J: TRBJ2-7
CDR3: CASRRQRGSYEQYF

V: TRBV9
D: TRBD2
J: TRBJ2-5
CDR3: CASSAGTSGGALQETQYF

V: TRBV3-1
D: -
J: TRBJ1-1
CDR3: CASSQADTEAFF

V: TRBV12-3/TRBV12-4
D: -
J: TRBJ2-1
CDR3: CASRAPGGSKRDEQFF

V: TRBV7-3
D: -
J: TRBJ2-6
CDR3: CASSLLGRRSGANVLTF

V: TRBV30
D: -
J: TRBJ1-2
CDR3: CAWSVQGTGRGYTF

V: TRBV2
D: TRBD1
J: TRBJ1-1
CDR3: CASSEGTGKDTEAFF

V: TRBV7-8
D: TRBD1
J: TRBJ1-2
CDR3: CASSLAGGGYGYTF

V: TRBV28
D: -
J: TRBJ1-1
CDR3: CASSLYSRDEAFF

V: TRBV10-2
D: -
J: TRBJ1-5
CDR3: CASSEALWGGRDNGVSNQPQHF

V: TRBV20-1
D: -
J: TRBJ2-3
CDR3: CSARQSGRSGDTQYF

V: TRBV21-1
D: -
J: TRBJ1-4
CDR3: CASSNTPAGGEKLFF

V: TRBV5-1
D: TRBD1
J: TRBJ1-1
CDR3: CASRTGTGGYGEAFF

V: TRBV20-1
D: -
J: TRBJ2-7
CDR3: CSGQRGGSYEQYF

V: TRBV27
D: TRBD1
J: TRBJ1-2
CDR3: CASSLYRRDRENGYTF

V: TRBV12-3/TRBV12-4
D: TRBD1
J: TRBJ1-1
CDR3: CASSSARDREAFF

V: TRBV5-1
D: TRBD2
J: TRBJ2-1
CDR3: CASSFVSGRENEQFF

V: TRBV4-2
D: TRBD1
J: TRBJ2-7
CDR3: CASSQDTGQRDYEQYF

V: TRBV20-1
D: -
J: TRBJ2-4
CDR3: CSASRGTLNIQYF

V: TRBV20-1
D: -
J: TRBJ2-7
CDR3: CSARDRPKTYEQYF

V: TRBV7-2
D: -
J: TRBJ1-1
CDR3: CASSLTPKGNTEAFF

V: TRBV5-1
D: -
J: TRBJ1-4
CDR3: CASSLTGSDEKLFF